The following is a T cell receptor (beta chain) sequence with its context. Its specific antigen is unknown. The input lacks base qualities; no much larger clone sits a single base away. The data stem from a study of identical twins (dated by TCRdb to about 2016). About the study as a whole: To test whether fetal clonotypes persist, this study deep-sequenced TCR alpha and beta repertoires from monozygotic twins, from unrelated adults of various ages, and from cord blood. To rule out contamination, replicate twin experiments were performed at different times with different library preparation protocols.

The library was prepared using 5' RACE. Sequencing was carried out with an Illumina HiSeq 2000. Template switching introduced a universal primer binding site; the final cDNA contained a unique molecular identifier, enabling accurate counting of TCR cDNA molecules. Specific primers in the conserved constant-segment region were used to synthesize first-strand cDNA for TCR alpha and beta chains. Each cDNA library was double barcoded, with a SMART-Mk sample barcode plus Illumina barcodes, to control for contamination. Two successive PCR steps introduced TruSeq adapter sequences along with Illumina sample barcodes. Sequencing of the TCR alpha and beta cDNA libraries was done on the Illumina HiSeq platform using custom primers. Processing in the source paper ran as follows. Unique molecular identifiers were extracted from raw reads with MiGEC, and CDR3 positions were determined with MiXCR. Recombination models were inferred per individual with the repgenHMM and IGoR tools using an EM algorithm. Shared clonotypes were analyzed with the tcR package in R, and sharing was normalized by the product of cloneset sizes. To study raw recombination free of thymic and clonal selection effects, out-of-frame nonproductive sequences were analyzed. TCRdb handled the public reads itself, with Q25 trimming in fastp and clone calling in MiXCR, and kept productive beta chains. Duplicate CDR3 protein sequences are folded into a single record with the most common DNA and genes. TCRdb, not the original authors, processed these V and J calls. The sample records around 1.7 million distinct CDR3 sequences, 25% to 35% of which are singletons. The top ten clones comprise 0.27% of the sample.

Only healthy Caucasian donors were included. The paper's findings and limits, for the study overall: In monozygotic twins, recombination models systematically underestimated out-of-frame TCR alpha sharing, but the models matched the sharing seen between unrelated individuals. Abundant cord blood beta clonotypes carried fewer insertions; young adult naive repertoires showed a weaker similar trend, while memory repertoires showed none. Compared with coincidental sharing between unrelated individuals, out-of-frame TCR alpha sequences shared between twins showed an excess of sequences with low generation probability. Because the same donors could not be followed over many years, the conclusions depended on cross-sectional statistical analysis. The excess sharing between twins in beta out-of-frame sequences was weaker because fewer shared sequences reduced the signal-to-noise ratio. Invariant T cells such as MAIT and iNKT could partly confound zero-insertion analyses, though diverse VJ usage argued against this for most clonotypes.

Spanning cysteine to phenylalanine, the CDR3 consists of 14 amino acids. The CDR3 DNA has 42 bases and is translated from base 1. CDR1 MDHEN and CDR2 SYDVKM are derived from the germline V gene. Trimming removed 4 bases from V and 4 bases from J; the gene matches leave 6 bases unexplained. The sequenced sample was cord blood. The chain links TRBV28 with TRBJ1-2; TRBD1 agrees with 7 junctional bases. The receptor was derived from a newborn girl in good health. The CDR3 here reads CASSSAQGGYGYTF. In nucleotides, the sequence is TGTGCCAGCAGTTCCGCCCAGGGGGGCTATGGCTACACCTTC.